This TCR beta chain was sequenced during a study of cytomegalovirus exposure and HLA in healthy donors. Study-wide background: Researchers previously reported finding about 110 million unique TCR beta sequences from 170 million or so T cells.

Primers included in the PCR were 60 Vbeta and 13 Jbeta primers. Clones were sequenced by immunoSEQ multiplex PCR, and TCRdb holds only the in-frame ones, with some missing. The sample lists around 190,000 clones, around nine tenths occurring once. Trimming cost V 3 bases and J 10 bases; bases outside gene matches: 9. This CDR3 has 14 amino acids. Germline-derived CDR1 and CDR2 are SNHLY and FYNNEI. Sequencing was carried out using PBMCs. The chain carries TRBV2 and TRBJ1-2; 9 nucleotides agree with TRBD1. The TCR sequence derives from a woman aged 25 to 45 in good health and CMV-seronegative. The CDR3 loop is CASSENRGPGVYTF. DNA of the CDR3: TGTGCCAGCAGTGAGAACAGGGGGCCGGGTGTCTACACCTTC.